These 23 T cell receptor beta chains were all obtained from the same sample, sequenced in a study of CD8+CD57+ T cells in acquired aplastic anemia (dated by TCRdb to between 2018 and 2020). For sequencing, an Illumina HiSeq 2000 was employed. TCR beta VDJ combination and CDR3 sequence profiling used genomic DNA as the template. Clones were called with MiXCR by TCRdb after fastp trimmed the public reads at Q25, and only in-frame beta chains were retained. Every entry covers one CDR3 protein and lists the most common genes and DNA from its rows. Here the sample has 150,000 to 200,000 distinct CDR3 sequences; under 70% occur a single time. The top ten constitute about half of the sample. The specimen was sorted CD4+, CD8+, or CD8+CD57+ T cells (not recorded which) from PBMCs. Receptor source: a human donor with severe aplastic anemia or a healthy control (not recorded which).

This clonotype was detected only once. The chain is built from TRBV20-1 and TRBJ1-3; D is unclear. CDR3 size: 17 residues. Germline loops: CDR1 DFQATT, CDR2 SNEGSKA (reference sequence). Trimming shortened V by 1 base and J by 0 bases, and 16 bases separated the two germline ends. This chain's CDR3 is CSARGGTKVPSGNTIYF. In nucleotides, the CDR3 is TGCAGTGCTAGAGGTGGCACAAAGGTGCCCTCTGGAAACACCATATATTTT.

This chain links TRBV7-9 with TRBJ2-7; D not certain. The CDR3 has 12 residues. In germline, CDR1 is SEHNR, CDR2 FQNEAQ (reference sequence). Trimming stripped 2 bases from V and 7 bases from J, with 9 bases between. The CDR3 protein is CASSLTVQEQYF. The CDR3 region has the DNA TGTGCCAGCAGCTTAACAGTCCAGGAGCAGTACTTC.

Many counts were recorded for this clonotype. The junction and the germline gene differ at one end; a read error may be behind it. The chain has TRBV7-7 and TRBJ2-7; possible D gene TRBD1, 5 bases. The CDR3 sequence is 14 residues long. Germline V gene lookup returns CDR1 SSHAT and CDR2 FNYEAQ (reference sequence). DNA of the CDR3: TGTGCTAGCAGCTCTCGACAGCATCACTACGAGCAGTACTTC. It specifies CASSSRQHHYEQYF.

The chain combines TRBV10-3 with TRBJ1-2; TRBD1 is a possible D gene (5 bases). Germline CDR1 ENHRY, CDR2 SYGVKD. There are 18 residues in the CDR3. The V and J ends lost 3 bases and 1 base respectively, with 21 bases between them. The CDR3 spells CAISDGGLRGNHNYGYTF. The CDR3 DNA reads TGTGCCATCAGTGACGGGGGACTGAGGGGAAATCATAACTATGGCTACACCTTC.

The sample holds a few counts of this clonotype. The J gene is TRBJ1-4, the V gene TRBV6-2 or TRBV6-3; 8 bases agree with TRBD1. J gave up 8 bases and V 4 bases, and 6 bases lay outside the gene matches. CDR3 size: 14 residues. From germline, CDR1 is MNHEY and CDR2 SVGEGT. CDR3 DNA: TGTGCCAGCAGTTTCAGGGGACAGGTCGAAAAACTGTTTTTT. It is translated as CASSFRGQVEKLFF.

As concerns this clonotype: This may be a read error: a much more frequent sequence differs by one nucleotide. In DNA form, the CDR3 reads TGCGCCAGCAGCCATAAATCCGAGGGAGGCCACACCTTC. Residues: CASSHKSEGGHTF. The chain couples TRBV4-1 to TRBJ1-2, with no clear D. The CDR3 has 13 amino acids. V was cut by 3 bases and J by 12 bases, with 17 bases left in between. The germline CDR1 and CDR2 sequences are MGHRA and YSYEKL.

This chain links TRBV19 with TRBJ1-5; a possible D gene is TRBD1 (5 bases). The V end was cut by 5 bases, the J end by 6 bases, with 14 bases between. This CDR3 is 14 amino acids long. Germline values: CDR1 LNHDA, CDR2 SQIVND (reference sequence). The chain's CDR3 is CASSARGVTQPQHF. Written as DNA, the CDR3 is TGTGCCAGTAGTGCACGGGGGGTTACTCAGCCCCAGCATTTT.

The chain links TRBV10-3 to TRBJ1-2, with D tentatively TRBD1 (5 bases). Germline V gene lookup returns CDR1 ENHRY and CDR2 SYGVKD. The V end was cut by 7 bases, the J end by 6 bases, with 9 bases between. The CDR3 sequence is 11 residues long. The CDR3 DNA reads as TGTGCCATCACAGGGAGGGATGGCTACACCTTC. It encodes CAITGRDGYTF.

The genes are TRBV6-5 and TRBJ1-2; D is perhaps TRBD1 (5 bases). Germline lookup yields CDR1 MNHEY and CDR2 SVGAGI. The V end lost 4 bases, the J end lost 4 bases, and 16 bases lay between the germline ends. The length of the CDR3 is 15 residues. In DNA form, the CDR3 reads TGTGCCAGCAGTTCTTATGCGGGGGTTGGCTATGGCTACACCTTC. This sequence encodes CASSSYAGVGYGYTF.

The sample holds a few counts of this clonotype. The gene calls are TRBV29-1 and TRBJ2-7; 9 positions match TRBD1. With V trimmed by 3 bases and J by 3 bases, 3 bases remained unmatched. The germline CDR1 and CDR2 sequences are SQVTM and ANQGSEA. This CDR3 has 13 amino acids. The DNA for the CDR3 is TGCAGCGTTGAGGGGGGACAGGGCTACGAGCAGTACTTC. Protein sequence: CSVEGGQGYEQYF.

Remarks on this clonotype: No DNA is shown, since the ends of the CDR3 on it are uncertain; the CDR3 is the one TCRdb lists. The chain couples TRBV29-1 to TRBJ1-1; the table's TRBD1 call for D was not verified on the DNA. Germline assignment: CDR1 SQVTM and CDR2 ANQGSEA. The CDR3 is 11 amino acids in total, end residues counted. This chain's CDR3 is CTSVPGAWAFF.

The CDR3 DNA is TGTGCCAGCAGCCGGGACAGGGAATACACCGGGGAGCTGTTTTTT. Its protein is CASSRDREYTGELFF. The chain employs TRBV7-9 and TRBJ2-2, with 9 bases that match TRBD1. The length of the CDR3 is 15 residues. J gave up 3 bases and V 5 bases, and 4 bases lay outside the gene matches. Per germline, CDR1 SEHNR and CDR2 FQNEAQ (reference sequence).

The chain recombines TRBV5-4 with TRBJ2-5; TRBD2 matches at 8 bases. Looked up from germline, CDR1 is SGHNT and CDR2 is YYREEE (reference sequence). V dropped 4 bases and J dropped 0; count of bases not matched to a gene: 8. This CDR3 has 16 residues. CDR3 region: CASSRSSSGDQETQYF. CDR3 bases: TGTGCCAGCAGCCGATCGAGTAGCGGGGACCAAGAGACCCAGTACTTC.

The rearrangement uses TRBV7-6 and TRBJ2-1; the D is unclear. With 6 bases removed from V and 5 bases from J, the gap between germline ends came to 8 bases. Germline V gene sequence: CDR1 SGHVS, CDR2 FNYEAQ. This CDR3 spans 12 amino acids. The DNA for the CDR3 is TGTGCCAGCAGTAAATACAACAATGAGCAGTTCTTC. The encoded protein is CASSKYNNEQFF. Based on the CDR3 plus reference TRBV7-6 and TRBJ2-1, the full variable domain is GAGVSQSPRYKVTKRGQDVALRCDPISGHVSLYWYRQALGQGPEFLTYFNYEAQQDKSGLPNDRFSAERPEGSISTLTIQRTEQRDSAMYRCASSKYNNEQFFGPGTRLTVL.

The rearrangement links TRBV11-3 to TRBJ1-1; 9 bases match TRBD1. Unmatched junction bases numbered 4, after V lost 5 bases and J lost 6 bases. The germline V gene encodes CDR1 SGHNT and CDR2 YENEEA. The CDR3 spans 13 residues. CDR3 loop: CASSPRTGAEAFF. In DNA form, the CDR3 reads TGTGCCAGCAGCCCACGGACAGGGGCTGAAGCTTTCTTT.

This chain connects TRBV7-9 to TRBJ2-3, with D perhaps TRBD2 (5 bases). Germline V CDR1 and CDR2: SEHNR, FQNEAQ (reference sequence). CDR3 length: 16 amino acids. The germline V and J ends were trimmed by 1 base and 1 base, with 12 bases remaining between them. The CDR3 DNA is TGTGCCAGCAGCTTAGGGACTGACATTCGCACAGATACGCAGTATTTT. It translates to CASSLGTDIRTDTQYF.

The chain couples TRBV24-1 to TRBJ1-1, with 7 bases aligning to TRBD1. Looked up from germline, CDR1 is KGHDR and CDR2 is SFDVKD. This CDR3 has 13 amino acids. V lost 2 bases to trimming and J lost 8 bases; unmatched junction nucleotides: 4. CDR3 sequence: CATSDSTGTEAFF. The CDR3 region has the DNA TGTGCCACCAGTGATTCGACAGGGACCGAAGCTTTCTTT.

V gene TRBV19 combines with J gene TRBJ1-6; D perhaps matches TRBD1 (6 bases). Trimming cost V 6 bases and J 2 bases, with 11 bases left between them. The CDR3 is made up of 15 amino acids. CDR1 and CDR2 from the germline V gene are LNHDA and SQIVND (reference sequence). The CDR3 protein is CASRQQGPYNSPLHF. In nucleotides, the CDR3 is TGTGCCAGTAGGCAACAGGGCCCCTATAATTCACCCCTCCACTTT.

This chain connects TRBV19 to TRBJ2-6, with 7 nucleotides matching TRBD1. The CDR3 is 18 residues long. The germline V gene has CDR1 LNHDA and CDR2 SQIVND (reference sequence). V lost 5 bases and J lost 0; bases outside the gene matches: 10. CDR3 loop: CASSGGRTGSSGANVLTF. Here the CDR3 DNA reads TGTGCCAGTAGTGGGGGACGGACAGGCAGCTCTGGGGCCAACGTCCTGACTTTC.

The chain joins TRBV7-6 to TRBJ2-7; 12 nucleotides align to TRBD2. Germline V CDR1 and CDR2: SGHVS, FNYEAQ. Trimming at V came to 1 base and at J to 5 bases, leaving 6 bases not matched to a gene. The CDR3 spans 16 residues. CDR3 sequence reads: CASSLVSSGRVDEQYF. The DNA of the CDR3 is TGTGCCAGCAGCTTAGTGTCTAGCGGGAGGGTCGACGAGCAGTACTTC.

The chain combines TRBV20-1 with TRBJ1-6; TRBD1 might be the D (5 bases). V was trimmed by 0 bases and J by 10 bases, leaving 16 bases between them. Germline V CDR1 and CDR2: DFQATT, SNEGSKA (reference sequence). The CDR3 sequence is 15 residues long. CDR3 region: CSAREEGKEESPLHF. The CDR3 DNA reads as TGCAGTGCTAGAGAAGAGGGGAAGGAAGAATCACCCCTCCACTTT.

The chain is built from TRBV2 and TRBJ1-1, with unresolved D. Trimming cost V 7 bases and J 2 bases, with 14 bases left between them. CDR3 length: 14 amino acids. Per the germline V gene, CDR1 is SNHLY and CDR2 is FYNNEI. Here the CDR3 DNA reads TGTGCCAGCAAGATTTCCGGGGTTAACACTGAAGCTTTCTTT. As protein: CASKISGVNTEAFF.

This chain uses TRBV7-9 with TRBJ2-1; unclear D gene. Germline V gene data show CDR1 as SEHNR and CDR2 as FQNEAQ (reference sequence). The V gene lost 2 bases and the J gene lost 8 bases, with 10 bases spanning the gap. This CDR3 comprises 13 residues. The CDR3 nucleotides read TGTGCCAGCAGCTTATCCAGGATGGATGAGCAGTTCTTC. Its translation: CASSLSRMDEQFF. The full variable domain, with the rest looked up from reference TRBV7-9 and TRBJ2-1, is DTGVSQNPRHKITKRGQNVTFRCDPISEHNRLYWYRQTLGQGPEFLTYFQNEAQLEKSRLLSDRFSAERPKGSFSTLEIQRTEQGDSAMYLCASSLSRMDEQFFGPGTRLTVL.